This passage covers 21 T cell receptor beta chains from one sample sequenced in a study of cytomegalovirus exposure and HLA in healthy donors. With 60 Vbeta and 13 Jbeta primers, the PCR was carried out. Clones were read by immunoSEQ multiplex PCR, and TCRdb kept only the in-frame ones, dropping some. The data contain some 130,000 clones, 76% of them singletons. Sequenced input: PBMCs. The receptors stem from a man aged 35 to 55 in good health and CMV-seronegative.

This clone was observed a single time. This chain links TRBV14 with TRBJ2-1, with 9 bases aligning to TRBD2. After removal of 3 bases from V and 7 bases from J, the junction contained 13 bases not matched to a gene. There are 17 residues in the CDR3. Looked up from germline, CDR1 is SGHDN and CDR2 is FVKESK. This CDR3 reads CASSHLLAGPAGNEQFF. The CDR3 nucleotides are TGTGCCAGCAGCCACTTACTAGCGGGTCCTGCGGGGAATGAGCAGTTCTTC.

The V and J genes are TRBV7-3 and TRBJ2-1; 9 nucleotides agree with TRBD2. V trimming: 2 bases; J trimming: 5 bases; junction bases outside the gene matches: 10. Germline V gene lookup returns CDR1 SGHTA and CDR2 FQGTGA. CDR3 length: 17 residues. Here the CDR3 reads CASSLVGGGGADNEQFF. Written as DNA, the CDR3 is TGTGCCAGCAGCTTAGTCGGTGGCGGGGGGGCCGACAATGAGCAGTTCTTC.

The chain employs TRBV30 and TRBJ2-3, with D possibly TRBD2 on 6 matching bases. Germline V CDR1 and CDR2: GTSNPN, SVGIG (reference sequence). The CDR3 sequence is 19 residues long. Trimming left V 1 base short and J 3 bases short, with 26 bases between. CDR3 sequence (DNA): TGTGCCTGGAGTGGCCGAAGGATCGCGGGATCTCAAGGGACAGATACGCAGTATTTT. This translates into CAWSGRRIAGSQGTDTQYF.

V is TRBV4-3 and J is TRBJ2-1; 13 bases line up with TRBD2. The J segment lost 1 base and the V segment lost 1 base, leaving 1 base of the junction unmatched. CDR3 length: 17 residues. Germline CDR1 LGHNA, CDR2 YSLEER. This CDR3 reads CASSQGGLAGSYNEQFF. CDR3 DNA: TGCGCCAGCAGCCAAGGGGGACTAGCGGGGTCCTACAATGAGCAGTTCTTC.

This clone was picked up one time. The chain has TRBV5-1 and TRBJ2-1; 11 nucleotides agree with TRBD2. Germline CDR1 SGHRS, CDR2 YFSETQ. The CDR3 length is 15 residues. J gave up 4 bases and V 4 bases, and 4 bases lay outside the gene matches. This CDR3 is CASSVAGGPYNEQFF. CDR3 nucleotide sequence: TGCGCCAGCAGCGTAGCGGGAGGGCCATACAATGAGCAGTTCTTC. Complete variable domain (other parts from reference TRBV5-1 and TRBJ2-1): KAGVTQTPRYLIKTRGQQVTLSCSPISGHRSVSWYQQTPGQGLQFLFEYFSETQRNKGNFPGRFSGRQFSNSRSEMNVSTLELGDSALYLCASSVAGGPYNEQFFGPGTRLTVL.

The V call is TRBV6-5, the J call TRBJ1-1; no firm D call. This CDR3 is built from 14 residues. Per germline, CDR1 MNHEY and CDR2 SVGAGI. V was clipped by 5 bases and J by 0 bases, with 10 bases between them. The CDR3 sequence: CASSPGSLNTEAFF. The DNA for the CDR3 is TGTGCCAGCAGTCCCGGTTCTTTGAACACTGAAGCTTTCTTT.

J is TRBJ1-2 and V is TRBV5-5; D is perhaps TRBD1 (6 bases). CDR1 is SGHKS and CDR2 is YYEKEE in the germline V gene (reference sequence). The ends were cut back, 7 bases at V and 6 bases at J, with 22 bases in the middle. The CDR3 sequence is 15 residues long. The CDR3: CASLEGVGYEDGYTF. CDR3 nucleotides: TGTGCCAGCCTTGAGGGGGTAGGGTATGAGGATGGCTACACCTTC. The full variable domain, rest sourced from reference TRBV5-5 and TRBJ1-2, is DAGVTQSPTHLIKTRGQQVTLRCSPISGHKSVSWYQQVLGQGPQFIFQYYEKEERGRGNFPDRFSARQFPNYSSELNVNALLLGDSALYLCASLEGVGYEDGYTFGSGTRLTVV.

V usage is TRBV14 and J usage is TRBJ1-1; D unclear. This CDR3 has 13 amino acids. Between the trimmed V and J ends, which lost 1 base and 4 bases, there was a span of 7 bases. The germline V gene encodes CDR1 SGHDN and CDR2 FVKESK. CDR3 sequence: CASSQGRSTEAFF. Written as DNA, the CDR3 is TGTGCCAGCAGCCAAGGCAGGTCCACTGAAGCTTTCTTT.

This clone has just a few counts. The chain uses TRBV6-5 and TRBJ1-2, with 10 bases fitting TRBD1. In germline, CDR1 is MNHEY, CDR2 SVGAGI. V gave up 6 bases and J gave up 4 bases; unmatched junction bases: 8. The CDR3 extends over 15 amino acids. CDR3 bases: TGTGCCAGCAGGCCCGGGACAGGGGTGCTCTATGGCTACACCTTC. Encoded protein: CASRPGTGVLYGYTF.

The chain joins TRBV6-5 to TRBJ1-6; tentative D call: TRBD1 (5 bases). Trimming cost V 1 base and J 7 bases, with 11 bases left between them. CDR3 length: 15 residues. Germline loops: CDR1 MNHEY, CDR2 SVGAGI. The CDR3 sequence is CASSYLGGGNSPLHF. The CDR3 DNA reads TGTGCCAGCAGTTACTTGGGGGGTGGGAATTCACCCCTCCACTTT.

The chain combines TRBV7-3 with TRBJ2-3; tentatively, D is TRBD1 (6 bases). The germline V and J ends were trimmed by 4 bases and 6 bases, with 11 bases remaining between them. This CDR3 has 13 residues. Germline V lookup: CDR1 SGHTA, CDR2 FQGTGA. The CDR3 region is CASSSGATDTQYF. DNA of the CDR3: TGTGCCAGCAGCTCAGGGGCCACTGATACGCAGTATTTT. The variable domain in full, completed from reference TRBV7-3 and TRBJ2-3, reads GAGVSQTPSNKVTEKGKYVELRCDPISGHTALYWYRQSLGQGPEFLIYFQGTGAADDSGLPNDRFFAVRPEGSVSTLKIQRTERGDSAVYLCASSSGATDTQYFGPGTRLTVL.

The rearrangement links TRBV7-3 to TRBJ2-7, with 7 bases matching TRBD2. From germline, CDR1 is SGHTA and CDR2 FQGTGA. This CDR3 has 17 residues. V shed 1 base, J shed 4 bases, and the junction held 13 bases outside the gene matches. CDR3 sequence reads: CASSLNPQGGRRYEQYF. The CDR3 region has the DNA TGTGCCAGCAGCTTAAACCCTCAGGGCGGGAGAAGGTACGAGCAGTACTTC.

The chain carries TRBV6-5 and TRBJ2-1, with 7 bases that match TRBD2. Germline loops: CDR1 MNHEY, CDR2 SVGAGI. The CDR3 runs to 15 residues. V lost 6 bases and J lost 8; bases outside the gene matches: 13. The CDR3 DNA reads as TGTGCCAGCAGCGCACGTGGGGGAGGGGTGGATGAGCAGTTCTTC. Protein product: CASSARGGGVDEQFF.

The chain links TRBV9 to TRBJ2-3; D not certain. With 4 bases removed from V and 2 bases from J, the gap between germline ends came to 8 bases. Per the germline V gene, CDR1 is SGDLS and CDR2 is YYNGEE. This CDR3 comprises 13 residues. The CDR3 DNA is TGTGCCAGCAGCACCCGACTCACAGATACGCAGTATTTT. Its protein is CASSTRLTDTQYF.

This clone appeared a single time. This chain links TRBV7-2 with TRBJ1-5; 7 bases fit TRBD1. After removal of 3 bases from V and 7 bases from J, the junction contained 6 bases not matched to a gene. This CDR3 region has 14 residues. The germline V gene has CDR1 SGHTA and CDR2 FQGNSA. Here the CDR3 reads CASSFTGARQPQHF. CDR3 DNA: TGTGCCAGCAGCTTTACAGGGGCAAGACAGCCCCAGCATTTT.

The chain recombines TRBV7-6 with TRBJ2-3; TRBD2 is a possible D gene (5 bases). The CDR3 spans 13 residues. Trimming stripped 4 bases from V and 5 bases from J, with 10 bases between. From germline, CDR1 is SGHVS and CDR2 FNYEAQ. For the CDR3, the DNA is TGTGCCAGCAGCTCCATCCGGGGAGATACGCAGTATTTT. This translates into CASSSIRGDTQYF.

The chain employs TRBV10-2 and TRBJ2-7, with 11 bases matching TRBD2. Germline CDR1 WSHSY, CDR2 SAAADI. This CDR3 is 19 amino acids long. V lost 6 bases, J lost 2 bases, and 18 bases stayed unmatched. CDR3 in DNA: TGCGCCAGCAGCCCCCAGCCGGGGGCTAGCGGGAGGCGTCCCTACGAGCAGTACTTC. Protein: CASSPQPGASGRRPYEQYF.

The V and J genes are TRBV7-8 and TRBJ2-7; TRBD1 matches at 10 bases. The junction had 3 bases not matched to a gene; V was cut back by 6 bases and J by 1 base. This CDR3 spans 14 amino acids. Germline V gene data show CDR1 as SGHVS and CDR2 as FQNEAQ. The CDR3 region is CASRGTGDSYEQYF. The CDR3 nucleotides are TGTGCCAGCAGAGGGACAGGGGATTCCTACGAGCAGTACTTC.

V is TRBV27 and J is TRBJ2-2; 7 bases are a match to TRBD1. Per the germline V gene, CDR1 is MNHEY and CDR2 is SMNVEV (reference sequence). Trimming took 5 bases from V and 2 from J; bases not matched to a gene: 5. The CDR3 has 15 amino acids. CDR3 DNA sequence: TGTGCCAGCAGTCTCCGGGACAGCAACACCGGGGAGCTGTTTTTT. Translating it yields CASSLRDSNTGELFF.

In this sample, this clone turned up a few times. J is TRBJ2-7 and V is TRBV30, with a possible D match to TRBD2 (6 bases). Germline V lookup: CDR1 GTSNPN, CDR2 SVGIG (reference sequence). The ends were cut back, 4 bases at V and 5 bases at J, with 12 bases in the middle. This CDR3 has 12 amino acids. The CDR3 here is CAWMEGSHEQYF. The DNA for the CDR3 is TGTGCCTGGATGGAGGGGTCCCACGAGCAGTACTTC.

This sequence joins TRBV30 and TRBJ2-3, with 13 positions matching TRBD2. The germline V gene has CDR1 GTSNPN and CDR2 SVGIG (reference sequence). The CDR3 totals 18 residues. Losses at the gene ends were 0 bases for V and 4 bases for J; bases not matched to a gene: 10. CDR3 sequence reads: CAWSVLAGGQLSADTQYF. The CDR3 DNA sequence: TGTGCCTGGAGTGTACTAGCGGGGGGGCAGCTATCCGCAGATACGCAGTATTTT. Based on the CDR3 plus reference TRBV30 and TRBJ2-3, the full variable domain is SQTIHQWPATLVQPVGSPLSLECTVEGTSNPNLYWYRQAAGRGLQLLFYSVGIGQISSEVPQNLSASRPQDRQFILSSKKLLLSDSGFYLCAWSVLAGGQLSADTQYFGPGTRLTVL.